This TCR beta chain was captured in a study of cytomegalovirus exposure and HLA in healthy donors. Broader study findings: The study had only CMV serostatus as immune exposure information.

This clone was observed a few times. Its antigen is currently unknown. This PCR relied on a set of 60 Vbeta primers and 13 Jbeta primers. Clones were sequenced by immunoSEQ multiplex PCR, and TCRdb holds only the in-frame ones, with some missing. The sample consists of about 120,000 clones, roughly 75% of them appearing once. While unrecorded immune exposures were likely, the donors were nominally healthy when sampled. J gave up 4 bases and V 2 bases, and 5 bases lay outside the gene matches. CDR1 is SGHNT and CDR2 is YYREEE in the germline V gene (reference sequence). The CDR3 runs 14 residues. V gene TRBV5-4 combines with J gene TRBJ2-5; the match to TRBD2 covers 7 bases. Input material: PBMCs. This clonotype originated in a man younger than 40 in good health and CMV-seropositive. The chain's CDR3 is CASSFGGSRETQYF. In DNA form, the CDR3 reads TGTGCCAGCAGCTTCGGGGGGAGCCGAGAGACCCAGTACTTC. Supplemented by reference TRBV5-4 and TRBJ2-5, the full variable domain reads ETGVTQSPTHLIKTRGQQVTLRCSSQSGHNTVSWYQQALGQGPQFIFQYYREEENGRGNFPPRFSGLQFPNYSSELNVNALELDDSALYLCASSFGGSRETQYFGPGTRLLVL.